A selection of T cell receptor beta chains follows, all from one sample in a study of ipilimumab plus nivolumab after autologous stem cell transplantation. TCRdb keeps only in-frame clones here, not all; method: immunoSEQ multiplex PCR. The sample contains over 80,000 clones, 83% of which appear only once. The sample consisted of PBMCs, taken in a trial of ipilimumab plus nivolumab as post-transplant consolidation. Receptors originate from a male donor with diffuse large B-cell lymphoma. The CDR3 runs from the conserved cysteine through the conserved F or W. The order of the fields is V gene, D gene, J gene, clone size, CDR3 DNA, CDR3 protein. D genes are given only for firm matches. A clone size is listed for some rows: how often the clone was seen (once, few, many), or a class if it is expanded.

>TRBV5-1|TRBD2|TRBJ2-1|NA
TGCGCCAGCAGCTTGAGGACTAGCGGGGTATACAATGAGCAGTTCTTC
CASSLRTSGVYNEQFF
>TRBV6-1|NA|TRBJ2-7|NA
TGTGCCAGCAGTGAACTCGGGACGGCCTTCGGCGAGCAGTACTTC
CASSELGTAFGEQYF
>TRBV6-1|NA|TRBJ2-7|NA
TGTGCCAGCAGCCAAGGGACGCAGTCCACTTACGAGCAGTACTTC
CASSQGTQSTYEQYF
>TRBV29-1|NA|TRBJ1-2|NA
TGCAGCGTGGGGGGATCCTCGGGTGGCTACACCTTC
CSVGGSSGGYTF
>TRBV7-2|NA|TRBJ2-1|NA
TGTGCCAGCAGCTCGACTAGCTCCTACAATGAGCAGTTCTTC
CASSSTSSYNEQFF
>TRBV6-5|NA|TRBJ1-1|NA
TGTGCCAGCAGTTACAGGGACGACACTGAAGCTTTCTTT
CASSYRDDTEAFF
>TRBV6-5|NA|TRBJ2-1|NA
TGTGCCAGCAGCCCGGGACTGTACAATGAGCAGTTCTTC
CASSPGLYNEQFF
>TRBV19|NA|TRBJ1-4|NA
TGTGCCAGTAGTATCCCGAGGACGGGTGCAACTAATGAAAAACTGTTTTTT
CASSIPRTGATNEKLFF
>TRBV5-5|NA|TRBJ2-1|NA
TGTGCCAGCAGCTCCCGGGATACCAATGAGCAGTTCTTC
CASSSRDTNEQFF
>TRBV2|NA|TRBJ2-7|NA
TGTGCCAGCAGCGGGAAGCACGAGCAGTACTTC
CASSGKHEQYF
>TRBV2|NA|TRBJ2-3|NA
TGTGCCAGCGGGGGGCCTTACACAGATACGCAGTATTTT
CASGGPYTDTQYF
>TRBV5-4|NA|TRBJ2-5|NA
TGTGCCAGCAGCTTTCGGAGGCAAGAGACCCAGTACTTC
CASSFRRQETQYF
>TRBV5-1|TRBD2|TRBJ2-5|NA
TGCGCCAGCAGCTTAGCCGAACTAGCGGGGGGGGCTGAGACCCAGTACTTC
CASSLAELAGGAETQYF
>TRBV7-8|NA|TRBJ2-7|NA
TGTGCCAGCAGCTTTGGACGGCGCTCCTACGAGCAGTACTTC
CASSFGRRSYEQYF
>TRBV10-3|TRBD1|TRBJ1-1|NA
TGTGCCATCAGTGAAGGAACAGGGGGCGAGAACACTGAAGCTTTCTTT
CAISEGTGGENTEAFF
>TRBV29-1|NA|TRBJ1-2|NA
TGCAGCGTGGGGGCCTCGGGCTTCTATGGCTACACCTTC
CSVGASGFYGYTF
>TRBV25-1|TRBD1|TRBJ1-1|NA
TGTGCCAGCAGTGACCGGACAGGGTTTGTCTCTACGGCTTTCTTT
CASSDRTGFVSTAFF
>TRBV27|NA|TRBJ2-7|few
TGTGCCAGCAGTTTCTCGGGCGCCGGGATCTTGATCGACGAGCAGTACTTC
CASSFSGAGILIDEQYF
>TRBV18|TRBD1|TRBJ1-1|NA
TGTGCCAGCTCACCGGGACAGGGGAGCCCATTTTCTTTCTTT
CASSPGQGSPFSFF
>TRBV19|NA|TRBJ2-1|NA
TGTGCCAGTAGTATCTCTCGGAATGAGCAGTTCTTC
CASSISRNEQFF
>TRBV5-1|TRBD1|TRBJ2-3|NA
TGCGCCAGCAGCCCTCAATTGGGACAGGGGACAAACTCGGGCACAGATACGCAGTATTTT
CASSPQLGQGTNSGTDTQYF
>TRBV7-2|NA|TRBJ1-1|NA
TGTGCCAGCAGTCCCGACAGGACGAACACTGAAGCTTTCTTT
CASSPDRTNTEAFF
>TRBV14|TRBD1|TRBJ1-2|NA
TGTGCCAGCGCCCGAGGCAGGGGGCCCGGGGGCTACACCTTC
CASARGRGPGGYTF
>TRBV6-5|NA|TRBJ2-3|NA
TGTGCCAGCAGTTACAGGCTAGCGCTGACAGATACGCAGTATTTT
CASSYRLALTDTQYF
>TRBV10-3|NA|TRBJ2-7|NA
TGTGCCATCAGACCTACGGAAAGGGGGGGAGAGCAGTACTTC
CAIRPTERGGEQYF
>TRBV6-6|NA|TRBJ2-1|NA
TGTGCCATCGGGCATGAGCAGTTCTTC
CAIGHEQFF
>TRBV19|TRBD1|TRBJ2-7|NA
TGTGCCAGTAGTATGAGGGACAGGGGCAGCCACGAGCAGTACTTC
CASSMRDRGSHEQYF